The rows below give T cell receptor beta chains drawn from one sample of a study of T cell repertoires in cytomegalovirus infection. TCRdb fed the reads into MiXCR, producing one record per CDR3 protein. This sample has 300,000 or so distinct CDR3 sequences; about 25% occur once, and the top ten carry roughly 15%. No cognate antigen is known for these TCRs. The sequencing used cultured PBMCs, collected from culture after CMV antigen stimulation. Source of these receptors: a human donor in good health (CMV status not recorded). Some clones in this sample may be carry-over from other donors' samples. Each CDR3 is given with its conserved first and last residue. The order of the fields is J gene, D gene, V gene, clone size, CDR3 protein, CDR3 DNA. D genes are given only for firm matches. Clone size appears in some rows only: once, few, many, or a class for an expanded clone.

>TRBJ2-5|TRBD1|TRBV5-4|NA
CASRTGGSEETQYF
TGTGCCAGCAGGACAGGGGGGTCGGAAGAGACCCAGTACTTC
>TRBJ2-7|NA|TRBV6-1|few
CASSESGLYEQYF
TGTGCCAGCAGTGAAAGCGGGTTATACGAGCAGTACTTC
>TRBJ2-2|NA|TRBV2|NA
CASRPGTNTGELFF
TGTGCCAGCAGGCCCGGGACCAACACCGGGGAGCTGTTTTTT
>TRBJ2-2|TRBD2|TRBV7-2|NA
CASRPTGGGELFF
TGTGCCAGCAGACCAACGGGGGGCGGGGAGCTGTTTTTT
>TRBJ2-5|TRBD1|TRBV7-2|NA
CATGTEETQYF
TGTGCCACGGGGACAGAAGAGACCCAGTACTTC
>TRBJ2-1|NA|TRBV12-3/TRBV12-4|NA
CASRPGTIEQFF
TGTGCCAGCAGGCCAGGGACAATTGAGCAGTTCTTC
>TRBJ2-2|NA|TRBV6-2/TRBV6-3|few
CASSGINTGELFF
TGTGCCAGCAGTGGGATCAACACCGGGGAGCTGTTTTTT
>TRBJ1-1|TRBD1|TRBV7-6|NA
CASSATGGAEPEAFF
TGTGCCAGCAGTGCTACAGGGGGCGCTGAGCCTGAAGCTTTCTTT
>TRBJ2-5|NA|TRBV7-2|many
CASSPKSGHGETQYF
TGTGCCAGCAGCCCGAAGTCGGGACACGGGGAGACCCAGTACTTC
>TRBJ1-1|TRBD1|TRBV2|few
CATQGQINTEAFF
TGTGCCACCCAGGGACAGATCAACACTGAAGCTTTCTTT